The present T cell receptor (beta chain) was sequenced within a study of T cells in Graves' hyperthyroidism and ophthalmopathy. This CDR3 has 14 amino acids. Germline V lookup: CDR1 MGHRA, CDR2 YSYEKL. Trimming took off 0 bases at V and 4 bases at J, with 9 bases between the two ends. What was amplified from RNA transcripts were TCR beta CDR3 regions. HTBI primers drove first-round RT-PCR of the TCR CDR3. TCRdb independently ran MiXCR on the multiplex PCR reads; one entry per CDR3 protein. The sample lists roughly 510,000 distinct CDR3 sequences, 20% occurring once. This clonotype was observed many times.

The sequencing sample was made of blood. The origin of this receptor is a man aged 18 to 30 with Graves' hyperthyroidism. V and J are TRBV4-1 and TRBJ2-5; D is unresolved. CDR3 coding DNA: TGCGCCAGCAGCCAAGAAGGGTTAAGAGAGACCCAGTACTTC. It translates to CASSQEGLRETQYF.